These T cell receptor beta chains were read from a single sample in a study of CD8 T cells in Susac syndrome. TCRdb analysed the immunoSEQ multiplex PCR reads with MiXCR anew, one entry per CDR3 protein. The sample shows 120,000 or so distinct CDR3 sequences, about 94% of them seen only once. The sequenced sample consisted of CD4+ T cells from PBMCs. The receptor source for this set is a human donor with multiple sclerosis. Each CDR3 is given with its conserved first and last residue. The D gene is left open where the match is weak. Part of the rows lack a size; the others show once, few, many or a class for expanded clones.

clone_size: NA; d_call: NA; j_call: TRBJ1-1; v_call: TRBV19; cdr3_aa: CASSIFAGRTEAFF; cdr3_nt: TGTGCCAGTAGTATCTTCGCAGGGCGGACTGAAGCTTTCTTT
clone_size: NA; d_call: NA; j_call: TRBJ2-7; v_call: TRBV5-1; cdr3_aa: CASSFKPGSYEQYF; cdr3_nt: TGCGCCAGCAGCTTTAAGCCAGGATCCTACGAGCAGTACTTC
clone_size: NA; d_call: NA; j_call: TRBJ1-1; v_call: TRBV7-8; cdr3_aa: CASSSGTGRAFF; cdr3_nt: TGTGCCAGCAGTTCAGGGACGGGGCGGGCTTTCTTT
clone_size: NA; d_call: NA; j_call: TRBJ1-2; v_call: TRBV4-2; cdr3_aa: CASSQDPLAGLNYGYTF; cdr3_nt: TGTGCCAGCAGCCAAGATCCACTGGCGGGACTGAACTATGGCTACACCTTC
clone_size: NA; d_call: TRBD2; j_call: TRBJ2-3; v_call: TRBV7-3; cdr3_aa: CASSSGGLAGGYGTQYF; cdr3_nt: TGTGCCAGCAGCTCGGGCGGACTAGCGGGGGGATATGGTACGCAGTATTTT
clone_size: NA; d_call: NA; j_call: TRBJ2-3; v_call: TRBV30; cdr3_aa: CAWSVRAASTDTQYF; cdr3_nt: TGTGCCTGGAGTGTACGGGCAGCTAGCACAGATACGCAGTATTTT
clone_size: NA; d_call: NA; j_call: TRBJ1-1; v_call: TRBV12-5; cdr3_aa: CASGLKLGGKLTEAFF; cdr3_nt: TGTGCTAGTGGTTTGAAACTGGGGGGGAAATTGACTGAAGCTTTCTTT
clone_size: NA; d_call: NA; j_call: TRBJ2-2; v_call: TRBV19; cdr3_aa: CASTPSHANTGELFF; cdr3_nt: TGTGCCAGTACCCCGTCCCATGCGAACACCGGGGAGCTGTTTTTT
clone_size: NA; d_call: NA; j_call: TRBJ1-2; v_call: TRBV4-2; cdr3_aa: CATKLEVESRDGYTF; cdr3_nt: TGTGCCACCAAGTTAGAGGTGGAATCCAGGGATGGCTACACCTTC
clone_size: NA; d_call: NA; j_call: TRBJ1-5; v_call: TRBV6-2/TRBV6-3; cdr3_aa: CATRDTGNQPQHF; cdr3_nt: TGTGCCACCCGGGACACCGGAAATCAGCCCCAGCATTTT
clone_size: NA; d_call: NA; j_call: TRBJ1-2; v_call: TRBV6-1; cdr3_aa: CASSDGQINGYTF; cdr3_nt: TGTGCCAGCAGTGACGGGCAGATTAATGGCTACACCTTC
clone_size: NA; d_call: TRBD1; j_call: TRBJ2-1; v_call: TRBV2; cdr3_aa: CAGDRGIGEQFF; cdr3_nt: TGTGCCGGGGACAGGGGTATAGGTGAGCAGTTCTTC
clone_size: NA; d_call: NA; j_call: TRBJ2-7; v_call: TRBV25-1; cdr3_aa: CASSAGVGREQYF; cdr3_nt: TGTGCCAGCAGTGCAGGCGTGGGGAGAGAGCAGTACTTC
clone_size: NA; d_call: NA; j_call: TRBJ1-5; v_call: TRBV27; cdr3_aa: CASSLSGGFNQPQHF; cdr3_nt: TGTGCCAGCAGTTTATCGGGAGGGTTCAATCAGCCCCAGCATTTT
clone_size: few; d_call: NA; j_call: TRBJ1-1; v_call: TRBV7-9; cdr3_aa: CASSQDGVTEAFF; cdr3_nt: TGTGCCAGCAGCCAGGACGGGGTCACTGAAGCTTTCTTT
clone_size: NA; d_call: NA; j_call: TRBJ2-1; v_call: TRBV30; cdr3_aa: CAWSPDYNEQFF; cdr3_nt: TGTGCCTGGAGTCCGGACTACAATGAGCAGTTCTTC
clone_size: once; d_call: NA; j_call: TRBJ2-5; v_call: TRBV7-9; cdr3_aa: CASSLARGVAETQYF; cdr3_nt: TGTGCCAGCAGCTTAGCGCGGGGTGTGGCAGAGACCCAGTACTTC
clone_size: NA; d_call: NA; j_call: TRBJ1-3; v_call: TRBV5-4; cdr3_aa: CASSTPLSGNTIYF; cdr3_nt: TGTGCCAGCAGCACTCCGCTATCTGGAAACACCATATATTTT
clone_size: NA; d_call: TRBD2; j_call: TRBJ2-1; v_call: TRBV6-1; cdr3_aa: CASSGGSGRDEQFF; cdr3_nt: TGTGCCAGCAGTGGGGGTAGCGGGAGGGATGAGCAGTTCTTC